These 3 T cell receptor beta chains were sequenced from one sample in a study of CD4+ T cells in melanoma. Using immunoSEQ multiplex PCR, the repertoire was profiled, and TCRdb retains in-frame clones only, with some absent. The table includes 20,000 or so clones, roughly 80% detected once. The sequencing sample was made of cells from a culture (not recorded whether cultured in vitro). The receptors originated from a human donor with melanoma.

In nucleotides, the CDR3 is TGTGCCTGGAGTGTACGCAGGGAGCAGCCCCAGCATTTT. Translating gives CAWSVRREQPQHF. The chain is built from TRBV30 and TRBJ1-5; D may be TRBD1 (5 bases). Trimming left V 0 bases short and J 7 bases short, with 10 bases between. The CDR3 runs 13 residues. Per the germline V gene, CDR1 is GTSNPN and CDR2 is SVGIG (reference sequence).

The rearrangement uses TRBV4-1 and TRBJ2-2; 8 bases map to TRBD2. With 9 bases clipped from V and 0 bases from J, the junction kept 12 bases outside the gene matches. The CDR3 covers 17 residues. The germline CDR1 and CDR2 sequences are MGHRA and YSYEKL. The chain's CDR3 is CASTRAGDPSNTGELFF. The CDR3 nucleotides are TGCGCCAGTACTAGAGCGGGGGACCCGTCGAACACCGGGGAGCTGTTTTTT.

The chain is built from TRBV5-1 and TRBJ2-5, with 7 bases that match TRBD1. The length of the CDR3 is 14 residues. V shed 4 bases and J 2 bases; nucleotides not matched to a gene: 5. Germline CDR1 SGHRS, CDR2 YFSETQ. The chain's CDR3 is CASSGWTGQETQYF. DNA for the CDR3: TGCGCCAGCAGCGGATGGACAGGACAAGAGACCCAGTACTTC.